The present entry profiles one TCR beta chain with its context. Its antigen is not identified. The DNA is left out, because the CDR3 cannot be placed on it with certainty; the CDR3 is given as TCRdb lists it. This sample is part of a study of T cell responses to AZD1222 COVID-19 vaccine. In germline, CDR1 is SEHNR, CDR2 FQNEAQ (reference sequence). Inclusive of both ends, the CDR3 amounts to 15 amino acids. Study conclusions and caveats: Seropositive AZD1222 recipients at baseline numbered only 6 or 7. Close to half of all spike-specific TCRs reportedly target regions of the variants that are unmutated. The donor cohort was predominantly white British with a female majority, and clonal diversity may have been underestimated. The breadth and depth of Spike-specific TCRs increased once two AZD1222 doses had been given.

The table came from immunoSEQ multiplex PCR; TCRdb's copy has only in-frame clones and leaves some out. This sample has around 200,000 clones; about 93% occur once, and the top ten carry around 0.97%. This clonotype was sampled from an adult who received the MenACWY meningococcal vaccine as a control. V gene TRBV7-9 combines with J gene TRBJ2-7; the table's TRBD2 call for D was not verified on the DNA. The input for sequencing was peripheral blood, taken 28 days after the second dose of the MenACWY control vaccine. CDR3 region: CASSFGPGGKDEQYF.